Each of the 30 T cell receptor beta chains below was sequenced from the same sample in a study of pediatric ulcerative colitis. Repertoires were generated with immunoSEQ multiplex PCR, while TCRdb's copy carries only in-frame clones and drops some. Among tens of thousands of clones listed, around 86% were seen once. Specimen: blood. Receptor source: a boy younger than 18 who was a control in a study of pediatric ulcerative colitis.

The V call is TRBV19, the J call TRBJ1-1, with unresolved D. Germline CDR1 reads LNHDA; CDR2 reads SQIVND (reference sequence). V gave up 7 bases and J gave up 2 bases, with 14 bases separating them. The CDR3 is made up of 14 amino acids. DNA of the CDR3: TGTGCCAGTAACCCCGGAAGATTAAACACTGAAGCTTTCTTT. Amino acids: CASNPGRLNTEAFF.

V usage is TRBV28 and J usage is TRBJ1-5, with 9 positions matching TRBD1. After removal of 8 bases from V and 13 bases from J, the junction contained 24 bases not matched to a gene. The CDR3 sequence is 17 residues long. Germline lookup yields CDR1 MDHEN and CDR2 SYDVKM. The CDR3 is CASGILGLAGTGQRQHF. The CDR3 DNA follows: TGTGCCAGCGGTATATTGGGGTTAGCCGGGACAGGGCAACGACAGCATTTT. Supplemented by reference TRBV28 and TRBJ1-5, the full variable domain reads DVKVTQSSRYLVKRTGEKVFLECVQDMDHENMFWYRQDPGLGLRLIYFSYDVKMKEKGDIPEGYSVSREKKERFSLILESASTNQTSMYLCASGILGLAGTGQRQHFGDGTRLSIL.

A single count supports this clone. The CDR3 loop is CASSPRDGGTEAFF. In DNA form, the CDR3 reads TGTGCCAGCTCACCACGCGACGGGGGCACTGAAGCTTTCTTT. The genes are TRBV18 and TRBJ1-1; possibly TRBD1 for D (5 bases). The germline CDR1 and CDR2 sequences are KGHSH and LQKENI. Trimming shortened V by 1 base and J by 4 bases, and 10 bases separated the two germline ends. The CDR3 covers 14 residues.

This CDR3 is CASSIGGPHSNQPQHF. As DNA, the CDR3 is TGTGCCAGTAGTATCGGGGGCCCCCATAGCAATCAGCCCCAGCATTTT. V is TRBV19 and J is TRBJ1-5; possibly TRBD1 for D (6 bases). The CDR3 totals 16 residues. Trimming took 3 bases from V and 0 from J, leaving 12 bases between them. Germline CDR1 LNHDA, CDR2 SQIVND (reference sequence).

The rearrangement uses TRBV11-2 and TRBJ2-1; TRBD1 agrees at 7 bases. Looked up from germline, CDR1 is SGHAT and CDR2 is FQNNGV. This CDR3 is 16 amino acids long. J was trimmed by 0 bases and V by 5 bases; bases with no gene match: 7. CDR3 nucleotide sequence: TGTGCCAGCAGCCCCATACAGGGGAGCTCCTACAATGAGCAGTTCTTC. As protein: CASSPIQGSSYNEQFF.

The chain uses TRBV27 and TRBJ2-2, with D possibly being TRBD1 (5 bases). CDR3 size: 15 residues. Trimming removed 0 bases at V and 1 base at J, with 6 bases between. Germline lookup yields CDR1 MNHEY and CDR2 SMNVEV (reference sequence). CDR3 bases: TGTGCCAGCAGTTTATCCGGACAGAACACCGGGGAGCTGTTTTTT. Protein: CASSLSGQNTGELFF.

V and J are TRBV18 and TRBJ2-1; 9 nucleotides line up with TRBD1. Germline assignment: CDR1 KGHSH and CDR2 LQKENI. V shed 8 bases, J shed 7 bases, and the junction held 15 bases outside the gene matches. The CDR3 extends over 16 amino acids. CDR3 protein: CASTTGGAGLGNEQFF. In nucleotides, the CDR3 is TGTGCCAGCACCACAGGGGGCGCGGGTCTAGGGAATGAGCAGTTCTTC.

This chain's CDR3 is CASSLKPYGQYNMNTEAFF. The CDR3, as DNA: TGTGCCAGCAGTCTCAAACCGTACGGGCAGTATAACATGAACACTGAAGCTTTCTTT. The chain recombines TRBV27 with TRBJ1-1, with D uncertain. Trimming removed 5 bases from V and 0 bases from J, with 25 bases in between. Germline values: CDR1 MNHEY, CDR2 SMNVEV (reference sequence). This CDR3 is built from 19 residues.

The CDR3 region has the DNA TGTGCCAGCAGCCGTCAGGCGGGACGCGCCTCCCCCGAGCAGTACTTC. This encodes CASSRQAGRASPEQYF. V usage is TRBV5-4 and J usage is TRBJ2-7, with D perhaps matching TRBD2 (6 bases). The germline V gene has CDR1 SGHNT and CDR2 YYREEE (reference sequence). The length of the CDR3 is 16 residues. Trimming took off 4 bases at V and 6 bases at J, with 23 bases between the two ends.

For this clone: At one end the junction does not follow the germline gene, possibly because of a read error. The V and J genes are TRBV7-7 and TRBJ2-1; TRBD2 matches at 14 bases. Germline values: CDR1 SSHAT, CDR2 FNYEAQ (reference sequence). The CDR3 sequence is 16 residues long. The CDR3 DNA reads as TGTGCTAGCAGCTCGGGACTAGCGGGAGAGGGGTATGAGCAGTTCTTC. Translated: CASSSGLAGEGYEQFF. Full variable domain (missing parts from reference TRBV7-7 and TRBJ2-1): GAGVSQSPRYKVTKRGQDVTLRCDPISSHATLYWYQQALGQGPEFLTYFNYEAQPDKSGLPSDRFSAERPEGSISTLTIQRTEQRDSAMYRCASSSGLAGEGYEQFFGPGTRLTVL.

The chain has TRBV10-2 and TRBJ2-1; the D is unclear. Germline CDR1 reads WSHSY; CDR2 reads SAAADI. The CDR3 sequence is 17 residues long. The V and J ends lost 6 bases and 0 bases respectively, with 18 bases between them. The CDR3 loop is CASRSRPPSHSYNEQFF. The CDR3 bases are TGCGCCAGCAGATCCCGACCCCCGAGTCACTCCTACAATGAGCAGTTCTTC.

The genes are TRBV6-1 and TRBJ1-5; 9 positions match TRBD1. The germline gives CDR1 MNHNS, CDR2 SASEGT. The ends lost 2 bases at V and 4 bases at J; junction bases unmatched: 6. The CDR3 runs to 16 residues. This chain's CDR3 is CASSEKSGTGNQPQHF. The CDR3 nucleotides are TGTGCCAGCAGTGAAAAGTCCGGGACAGGGAATCAGCCCCAGCATTTT.

The rearrangement joins TRBV18 to TRBJ2-3; the D gene is possibly TRBD1 (5 bases). Germline CDR1 reads KGHSH; CDR2 reads LQKENI. This CDR3 spans 15 amino acids. The germline V and J ends were trimmed by 1 base and 4 bases, with 12 bases remaining between them. The CDR3: CASSPQLGQADTQYF. CDR3 DNA: TGTGCCAGCTCACCACAACTGGGGCAGGCAGATACGCAGTATTTT.

The count of this clone is one. The chain carries TRBV10-1 and TRBJ2-1, with 8 bases identical to TRBD1. After removal of 3 bases from V and 5 bases from J, the junction contained 6 bases not matched to a gene. CDR1 is WNHNN and CDR2 is SYGVQD in the germline V gene (reference sequence). The length of the CDR3 is 15 residues. This chain's CDR3 is CASSEFGQGNNEQFF. As DNA, the CDR3 is TGCGCCAGCAGTGAATTTGGACAGGGAAACAATGAGCAGTTCTTC.

On this clone itself: The junction departs from the called germline gene at one end, perhaps through a read error. The chain has TRBV7-3 and TRBJ1-6; 8 bases align to TRBD1. Germline lookup yields CDR1 SGHTA and CDR2 FQGTGA. This CDR3 has 15 residues. The CDR3 protein is CASSSMDRVNAPLHF. DNA of the CDR3: TGTGCCAGCAGCTCCATGGACAGGGTTAATGCACCCCTCCACTTT.

The DNA for the CDR3 is TGTGCCAGCAGTGGAAAGGGACAGCAGAATGAGCAGTTCTTC. Its translation: CASSGKGQQNEQFF. The V gene is TRBV6-4, the J gene TRBJ2-1, with 7 nucleotides matching TRBD1. J lost 7 bases, V lost 4 bases, and 7 bases had no gene match. Germline V gene data show CDR1 as MRHNA and CDR2 as SNTAGT. The length of the CDR3 is 14 residues.

This chain uses TRBV25-1 with TRBJ2-1, with 14 bases matching TRBD2. The ends lost 1 base at V and 4 bases at J; junction bases unmatched: 3. This CDR3 has 17 residues. The germline gives CDR1 MGHDK, CDR2 SYGVNS. CDR3 sequence reads: CASSEWGLAGVYNEQFF. CDR3 DNA sequence: TGTGCCAGCAGTGAATGGGGACTAGCGGGAGTTTACAATGAGCAGTTCTTC.

V and J are TRBV25-1 and TRBJ1-5, with D hard to call. The length of the CDR3 is 16 residues. From germline, CDR1 is MGHDK and CDR2 SYGVNS. V lost 4 bases and J 2 bases, leaving 15 bases between the germline ends. CDR3 sequence reads: CASSASGEGGNQPQHF. The CDR3, as DNA: TGTGCCAGCAGTGCATCCGGAGAGGGAGGCAATCAGCCCCAGCATTTT.

This sequence joins TRBV4-1 and TRBJ2-7, with 9 bases aligning to TRBD1. The junction had 9 bases not matched to a gene; V was cut back by 5 bases and J by 4 bases. Per germline, CDR1 MGHRA and CDR2 YSYEKL. The CDR3 consists of 15 residues. The CDR3 here is CASSYPGQGVYEQYF. CDR3 coding DNA: TGCGCCAGCAGCTACCCGGGACAGGGAGTTTACGAGCAGTACTTC.

This chain links TRBV2 with TRBJ2-7; D is uncertain. Trimming took 7 bases from V and 4 from J, leaving 20 bases between them. Looked up from germline, CDR1 is SNHLY and CDR2 is FYNNEI. This CDR3 is 15 amino acids long. The CDR3 loop reads CASTLEKLPNYEQYF. In DNA, the CDR3 is TGTGCCAGCACCCTGGAGAAGCTCCCCAATTACGAGCAGTACTTC.

The chain recombines TRBV7-9 with TRBJ1-4; the match to TRBD1 covers 7 bases. This CDR3 is built from 13 residues. The junction had 3 bases not matched to a gene; V was cut back by 7 bases and J by 4 bases. Germline V CDR1 and CDR2: SEHNR, FQNEAQ (reference sequence). CDR3 sequence (DNA): TGTGCCAGCACCGGGACAGATAATGAAAAACTGTTTTTT. Translated: CASTGTDNEKLFF.

V is TRBV27 and J is TRBJ2-5; possibly TRBD1 or TRBD2 for D (5 bases each). CDR1 is MNHEY and CDR2 is SMNVEV in the germline V gene (reference sequence). V dropped 5 bases and J dropped 5 bases, with 21 bases sitting between them. This CDR3 region has 16 residues. CDR3 region: CASSPPPRLEGETQYF. In nucleotides, the CDR3 is TGTGCCAGCAGTCCGCCGCCCCGGCTCGAGGGGGAGACCCAGTACTTC.

This clone was observed once. This chain links TRBV6-5 with TRBJ1-4; D is perhaps TRBD1 (5 bases). Germline CDR1 reads MNHEY; CDR2 reads SVGAGI. The CDR3 has 15 residues. The V and J ends lost 5 bases and 0 bases respectively, with 10 bases between them. In DNA form, the CDR3 reads TGTGCCAGCAGTCTCCAGGGTGCAACTAATGAAAAACTGTTTTTT. Its protein is CASSLQGATNEKLFF.

The chain has TRBV10-3 and TRBJ1-4; TRBD1 agrees at 9 bases. The CDR3 extends over 15 amino acids. CDR1 and CDR2 from the germline V gene are ENHRY and SYGVKD. V shed 3 bases, J shed 8 bases, and the junction held 7 bases outside the gene matches. The CDR3 region has the DNA TGTGCCATCAGTGAATTAGGACAGGGGTACGAAAAACTGTTTTTT. Protein product: CAISELGQGYEKLFF.

V gene TRBV9 combines with J gene TRBJ1-5, with D unclear. With 3 bases removed from V and 2 bases from J, the gap between germline ends came to 12 bases. Germline V gene sequence: CDR1 SGDLS, CDR2 YYNGEE. The CDR3 consists of 15 residues. Written as DNA, the CDR3 is TGTGCCAGCAGCGCTGACCCCGCGGGCAATCAGCCCCAGCATTTT. Protein product: CASSADPAGNQPQHF.

J is TRBJ2-1 and V is TRBV28; 9 nucleotides agree with TRBD1. V lost 2 bases and J lost 13; bases outside the gene matches: 3. The CDR3 sequence is 12 residues long. Germline assignment: CDR1 MDHEN and CDR2 SYDVKM. The CDR3 is CASSLRDRDQFF. The DNA for the CDR3 is TGTGCCAGCAGTTTACGGGACAGGGACCAGTTCTTC.

The chain combines TRBV19 with TRBJ2-7, with 8 bases identical to TRBD1. J lost 5 bases, V lost 4 bases, and 7 bases had no gene match. Germline CDR1 is LNHDA and CDR2 is SQIVND (reference sequence). CDR3 length: 14 amino acids. This CDR3 reads CASSNRGQDHEQYF. In DNA form, the CDR3 reads TGTGCCAGTAGTAATCGGGGACAGGACCACGAGCAGTACTTC.

Regarding this clone: The junction and the germline gene differ at one end; a read error may be behind it. V and J are TRBV7-2 and TRBJ2-3; TRBD2 agrees at 11 bases. The CDR3 loop spans 15 amino acids. The germline V gene encodes CDR1 SGHTA and CDR2 FQGNSA. CDR3: CASSLAGGETDTQYF. In nucleotides, the CDR3 is TGTGCCAGCAGCCTAGCGGGAGGAGAGACAGATACGCAGTATTTT.

The genes are TRBV5-4 and TRBJ2-5, with 9 nucleotides matching TRBD1. This CDR3 has 15 amino acids. The trim removed 0 bases at V and 5 bases at J, leaving 5 bases unmatched. The V gene's germline CDR1 is SGHNT and CDR2 YYREEE (reference sequence). This CDR3 is CASSLATGGRETQYF. As DNA, the CDR3 is TGTGCCAGCAGCTTGGCTACAGGGGGCAGGGAGACCCAGTACTTC.

The rearrangement joins TRBV5-1 to TRBJ2-5, with D possibly matching TRBD2 (6 bases). V was clipped by 0 bases and J by 4 bases, with 7 bases between them. The CDR3 spans 13 residues. The germline gives CDR1 SGHRS, CDR2 YFSETQ. The CDR3 bases are TGCGCCAGCAGCTTGGCCGGGAGAGAGACCCAGTACTTC. Amino acids: CASSLAGRETQYF.